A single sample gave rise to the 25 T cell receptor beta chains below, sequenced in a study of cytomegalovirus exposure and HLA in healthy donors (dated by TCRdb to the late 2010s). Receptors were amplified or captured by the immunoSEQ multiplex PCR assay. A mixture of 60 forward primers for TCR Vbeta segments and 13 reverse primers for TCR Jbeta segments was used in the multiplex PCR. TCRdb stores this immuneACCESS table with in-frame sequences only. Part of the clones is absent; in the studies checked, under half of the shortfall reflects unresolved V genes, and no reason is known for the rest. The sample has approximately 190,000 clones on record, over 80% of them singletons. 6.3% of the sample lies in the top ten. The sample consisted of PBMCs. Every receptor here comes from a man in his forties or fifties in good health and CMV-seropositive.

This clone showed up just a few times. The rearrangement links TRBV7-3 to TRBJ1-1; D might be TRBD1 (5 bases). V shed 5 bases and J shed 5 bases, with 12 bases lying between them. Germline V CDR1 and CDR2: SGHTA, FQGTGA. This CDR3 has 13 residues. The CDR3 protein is CASSPGGATEAFF. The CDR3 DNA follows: TGTGCCAGCAGCCCTGGTGGGGCTACTGAAGCTTTCTTT.

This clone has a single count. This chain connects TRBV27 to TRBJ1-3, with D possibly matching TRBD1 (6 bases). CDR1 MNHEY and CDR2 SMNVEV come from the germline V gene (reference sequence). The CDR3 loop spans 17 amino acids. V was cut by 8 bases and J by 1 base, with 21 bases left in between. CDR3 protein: CASSRSSGAASGNTIYF. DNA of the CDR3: TGTGCCAGCTCCCGATCCTCAGGGGCCGCTTCTGGAAACACCATATATTTT.

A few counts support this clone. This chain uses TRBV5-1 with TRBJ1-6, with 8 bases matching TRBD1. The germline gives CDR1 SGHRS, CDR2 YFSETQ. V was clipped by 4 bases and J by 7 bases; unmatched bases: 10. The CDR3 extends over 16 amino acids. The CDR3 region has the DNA TGCGCCAGCAGCCCGACAGGGGCCGAACCGAATTCACCCCTCCACTTT. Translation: CASSPTGAEPNSPLHF.

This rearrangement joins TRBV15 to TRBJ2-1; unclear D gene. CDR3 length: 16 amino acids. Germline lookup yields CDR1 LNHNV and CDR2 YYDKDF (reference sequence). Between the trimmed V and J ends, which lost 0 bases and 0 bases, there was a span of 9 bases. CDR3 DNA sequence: TGTGCCACCAGCAGAGATCCCGGTTCCTCCTACAATGAGCAGTTCTTC. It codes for CATSRDPGSSYNEQFF.

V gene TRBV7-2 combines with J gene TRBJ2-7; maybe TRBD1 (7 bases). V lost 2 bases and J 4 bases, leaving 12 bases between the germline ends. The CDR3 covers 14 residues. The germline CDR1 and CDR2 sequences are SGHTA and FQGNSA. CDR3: CASSLQGGLYEQYF. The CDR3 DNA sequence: TGTGCCAGCAGCTTACAGGGGGGTTTATACGAGCAGTACTTC.

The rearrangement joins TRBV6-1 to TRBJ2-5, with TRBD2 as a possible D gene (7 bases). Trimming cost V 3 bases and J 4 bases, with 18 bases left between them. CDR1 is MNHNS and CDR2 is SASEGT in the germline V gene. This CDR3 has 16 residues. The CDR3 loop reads CASSEGGGWRGETQYF. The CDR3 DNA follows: TGTGCCAGCAGTGAGGGGGGGGGCTGGAGAGGAGAGACCCAGTACTTC.

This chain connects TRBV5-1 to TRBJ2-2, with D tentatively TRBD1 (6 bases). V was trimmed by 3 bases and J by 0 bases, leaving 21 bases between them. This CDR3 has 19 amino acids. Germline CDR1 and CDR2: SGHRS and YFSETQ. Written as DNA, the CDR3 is TGCGCCAGCAGCTGGGGGCTTTCGGGGACGCCCTCGAACACCGGGGAGCTGTTTTTT. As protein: CASSWGLSGTPSNTGELFF.

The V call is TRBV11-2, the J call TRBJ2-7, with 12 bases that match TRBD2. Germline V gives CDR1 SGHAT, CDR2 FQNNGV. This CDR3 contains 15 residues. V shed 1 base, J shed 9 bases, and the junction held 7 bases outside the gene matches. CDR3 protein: CASSLVLAGGPVQYF. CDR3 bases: TGTGCCAGCAGCTTAGTGCTAGCGGGGGGGCCGGTGCAGTACTTC.

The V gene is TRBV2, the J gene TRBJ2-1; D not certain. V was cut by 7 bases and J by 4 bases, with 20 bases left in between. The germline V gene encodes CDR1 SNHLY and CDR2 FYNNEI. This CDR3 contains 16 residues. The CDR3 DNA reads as TGTGCCAGCACCCCCAAAAGAGGCAGCTTATACAATGAGCAGTTCTTC. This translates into CASTPKRGSLYNEQFF.

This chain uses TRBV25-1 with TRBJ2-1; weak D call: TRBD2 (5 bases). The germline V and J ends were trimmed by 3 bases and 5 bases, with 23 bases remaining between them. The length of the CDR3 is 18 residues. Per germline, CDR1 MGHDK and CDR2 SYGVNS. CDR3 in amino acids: CASSDPLTQLMRDNEQFF. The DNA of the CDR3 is TGTGCCAGCAGTGATCCATTAACACAGCTTATGAGGGACAATGAGCAGTTCTTC.

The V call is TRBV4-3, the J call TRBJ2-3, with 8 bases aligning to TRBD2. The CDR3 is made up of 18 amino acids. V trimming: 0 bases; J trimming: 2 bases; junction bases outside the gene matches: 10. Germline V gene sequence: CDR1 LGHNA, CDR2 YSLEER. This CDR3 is CASSQDVGGGSNTDTQYF. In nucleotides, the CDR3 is TGCGCCAGCAGCCAAGATGTGGGCGGGGGGTCCAACACAGATACGCAGTATTTT.

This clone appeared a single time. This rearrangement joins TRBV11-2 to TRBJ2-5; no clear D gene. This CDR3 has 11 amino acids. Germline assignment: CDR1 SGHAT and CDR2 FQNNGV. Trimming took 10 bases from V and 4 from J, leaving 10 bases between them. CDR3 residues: CATTHGETQYF. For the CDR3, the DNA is TGTGCCACTACGCACGGAGAGACCCAGTACTTC.

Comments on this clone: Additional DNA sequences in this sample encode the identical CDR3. CDR3 in amino acids: CASSLPGQANTGELFF. The CDR3 nucleotides are TGTGCCAGCAGCCTGCCGGGACAAGCTAACACCGGGGAGCTGTTTTTT. This chain joins TRBV2 and TRBJ2-2, with D perhaps matching TRBD1 (6 bases). The CDR3 has 16 residues. Trimming pared 6 bases from V and 2 bases from J, leaving 16 bases between. The germline V gene has CDR1 SNHLY and CDR2 FYNNEI.

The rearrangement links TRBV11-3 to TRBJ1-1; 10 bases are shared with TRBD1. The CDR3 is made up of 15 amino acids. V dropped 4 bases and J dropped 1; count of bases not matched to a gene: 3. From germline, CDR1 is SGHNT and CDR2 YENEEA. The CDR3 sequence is CASSSGQGGNTEAFF. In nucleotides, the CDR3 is TGTGCCAGCAGCTCCGGACAGGGGGGGAACACTGAAGCTTTCTTT.

CDR3 sequence: CASRKTPTDYGYTF. The CDR3 DNA follows: TGTGCCAGCCGCAAAACACCCACCGACTATGGCTACACCTTC. The V and J genes are TRBV28 and TRBJ1-2; D is undetermined. V lost 8 bases and J lost 3, with 16 bases in between. The CDR3 runs 14 residues. Germline V gene lookup returns CDR1 MDHEN and CDR2 SYDVKM.

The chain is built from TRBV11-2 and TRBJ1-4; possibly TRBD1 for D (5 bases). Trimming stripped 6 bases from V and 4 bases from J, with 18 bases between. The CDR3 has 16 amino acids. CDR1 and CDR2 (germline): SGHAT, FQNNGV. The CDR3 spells CASSSYPQGGNEKLFF. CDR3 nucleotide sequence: TGTGCCAGCAGTTCTTATCCGCAGGGAGGTAATGAAAAACTGTTTTTT.

CDR3 bases: TGCAGCGTTGGCGGAATTGGAAACACCATATATTTT. Its translation is CSVGGIGNTIYF. The chain combines TRBV29-1 with TRBJ1-3; D is ambiguous. Germline V CDR1 and CDR2: SQVTM, ANQGSEA. V lost 4 bases and J lost 3, with 7 bases in between. The CDR3 extends over 12 amino acids. Combining the CDR3 with reference TRBV29-1 and TRBJ1-3 gives the whole variable domain SAVISQKPSRDICQRGTSLTIQCQVDSQVTMMFWYRQQPGQSLTLIATANQGSEATYESGFVIDKFPISRPNLTFSTLTVSNMSPEDSSIYLCSVGGIGNTIYFGEGSWLTVV.

CDR3 loop: CASSVGQSKGEQYF. The DNA for the CDR3 is TGTGCCAGCAGCGTAGGGCAATCAAAGGGGGAGCAGTACTTC. The chain carries TRBV9 and TRBJ2-5, with D maybe TRBD1 (6 bases). CDR3 length: 14 residues. V was shortened by 0 bases and J by 11 bases, with 17 bases between the two germline ends. Germline V lookup: CDR1 SGDLS, CDR2 YYNGEE.

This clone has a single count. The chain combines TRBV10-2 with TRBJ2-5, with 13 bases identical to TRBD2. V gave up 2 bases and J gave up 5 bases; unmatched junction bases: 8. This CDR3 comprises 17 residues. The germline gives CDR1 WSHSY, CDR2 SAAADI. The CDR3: CASSEPRTSGGEETQYF. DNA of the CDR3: TGCGCCAGCAGTGAGCCGCGGACTAGCGGGGGAGAGGAGACCCAGTACTTC.

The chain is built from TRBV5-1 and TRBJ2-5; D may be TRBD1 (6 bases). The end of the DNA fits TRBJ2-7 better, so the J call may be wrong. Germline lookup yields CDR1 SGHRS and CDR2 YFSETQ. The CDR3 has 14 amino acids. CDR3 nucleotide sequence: TGCGCCAGCAGCTTGGGACAGGACCTCTCCGAGCAGTACTTC. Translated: CASSLGQDLSEQYF.

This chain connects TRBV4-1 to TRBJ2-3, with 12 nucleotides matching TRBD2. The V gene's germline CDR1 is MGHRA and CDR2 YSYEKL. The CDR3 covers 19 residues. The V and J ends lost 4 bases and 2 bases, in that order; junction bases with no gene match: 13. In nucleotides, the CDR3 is TGCGCCAGCAGCCGCCCTTGGCGACTAGCGGGGGATGTCACAGATACGCAGTATTTT. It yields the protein CASSRPWRLAGDVTDTQYF.

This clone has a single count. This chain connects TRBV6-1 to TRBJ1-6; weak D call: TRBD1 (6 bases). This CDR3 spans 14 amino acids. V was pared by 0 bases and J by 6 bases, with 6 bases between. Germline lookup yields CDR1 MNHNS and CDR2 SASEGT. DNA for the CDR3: TGTGCCAGCAGTGAAGCAGGGGGTAATTCACCCCTCCACTTT. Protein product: CASSEAGGNSPLHF.

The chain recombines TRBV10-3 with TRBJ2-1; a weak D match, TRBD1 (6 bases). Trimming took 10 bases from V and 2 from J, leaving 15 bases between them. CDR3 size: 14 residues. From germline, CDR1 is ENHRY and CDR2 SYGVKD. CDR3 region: CATESRDTYNEQFF. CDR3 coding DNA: TGTGCCACCGAGAGTAGGGACACCTACAATGAGCAGTTCTTC.

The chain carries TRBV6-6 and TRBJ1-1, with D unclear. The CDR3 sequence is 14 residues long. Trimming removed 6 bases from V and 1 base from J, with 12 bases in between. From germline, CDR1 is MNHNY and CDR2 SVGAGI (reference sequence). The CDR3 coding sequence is TGTGCCAGCAGCCGAGGAGGGAAGAACACTGAAGCTTTCTTT. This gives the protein CASSRGGKNTEAFF.

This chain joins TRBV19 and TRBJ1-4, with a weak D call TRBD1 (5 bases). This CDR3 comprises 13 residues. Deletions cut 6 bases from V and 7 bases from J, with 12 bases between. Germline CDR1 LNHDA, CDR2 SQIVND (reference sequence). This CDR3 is CASRGGGFEKLFF. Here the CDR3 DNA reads TGTGCCAGTAGAGGCGGGGGTTTTGAAAAACTGTTTTTT. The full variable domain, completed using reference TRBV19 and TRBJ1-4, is DGGITQSPKYLFRKEGQNVTLSCEQNLNHDAMYWYRQDPGQGLRLIYYSQIVNDFQKGDIAEGYSVSREKKESFPLTVTSAQKNPTAFYLCASRGGGFEKLFFGSGTQLSVL.